Sequencing of this TCR beta chain was carried out in a study of shared clonotypes between healthy human individuals. Study-wide findings and caveats: Memory subsets had estimated richness that was generally smaller than that of naive subsets. A limitation of the genetic and exposure-history diversity represented arose from few donors.

Naivety among CD8 cells was defined by CD45RO negativity and positive CCR7 selection, thereby excluding terminally differentiated effector memory CD45RA+ cells. Once extracted for a subset, genomic DNA was divided evenly among several immunoSEQ plates. Repertoires were generated with immunoSEQ multiplex PCR, while TCRdb's copy carries only in-frame clones and drops some. Seen here are hundreds of thousands of clones, roughly 96% observed once, and the top ten hold less than 0.13%. Looked up from germline, CDR1 is LNHDA and CDR2 is SQIVND (reference sequence). Trimming pared 6 bases from V and 5 bases from J, leaving 4 bases between. This CDR3 has 10 amino acids. A word on this clone: Its target is not known.

The V and J genes are TRBV19 and TRBJ1-2; the D is unclear. The sequenced sample consisted of naive CD8+ T cells sorted from blood. The TCR comes from a woman younger than 45 in good health. This CDR3 is CASRGYGYTF. CDR3 nucleotide sequence: TGTGCCAGTAGGGGTTATGGCTACACCTTC.